This T cell receptor (beta chain) was recorded in a study of blood T cell repertoires in COVID-19. In the study's own analysis: Estimation of nucleated cell counts was performed using reference gene primer amplification. The method was immunoSEQ multiplex PCR; TCRdb's version includes in-frame clones alone and lacks a portion of them. V, J and clone size are those of that table, while D and trimming were read from the DNA. This table has approximately 300,000 clones, more than 90% appearing once. This sequence was found in a woman aged 25 to 39 who had been exposed to COVID-19. Input material: PBMCs or T cells enriched from blood (not recorded which).

CDR3 in amino acids: CASSTKTGKALNTEAFF. DNA for the CDR3: TGTGCCAGCAGCACCAAGACAGGGAAGGCCTTGAACACTGAAGCTTTCTTT. The J gene is TRBJ1-1, the V gene TRBV21-1; TRBD1, the table's D call, lacks a check against the DNA. TRBV21-1 is labeled a pseudogene. This CDR3 is 17 amino acids long.